The rows below give T cell receptor beta chains drawn from one sample of a study of blood T cell repertoires in COVID-19. Sequencing used immunoSEQ multiplex PCR; TCRdb keeps in-frame clones, though not all of them. The sample includes roughly 300,000 clones, about 86% of them seen just once. The sample consisted of peripheral blood. The receptor source for this set is a woman in her fifties or sixties with active or convalescent COVID-19. The CDR3 runs from the conserved cysteine through the conserved F or W.

v_call: TRBV7-9
j_call: TRBJ1-2
cdr3_aa: CASSRGQHYGYTF

v_call: TRBV11-2
j_call: TRBJ2-6
cdr3_aa: CASSLDLGSQGGNVLTF

v_call: TRBV19
j_call: TRBJ2-3
cdr3_aa: CASSTSGGYSTDTQYF

v_call: TRBV4-1
j_call: TRBJ2-3
cdr3_aa: CASSQTGGDTQYF

v_call: TRBV29-1
j_call: TRBJ2-1
cdr3_aa: CSALLFRRGGGIEQFF

v_call: TRBV4-2
j_call: TRBJ2-3
cdr3_aa: CASSQELAGGLVDTQYF

v_call: TRBV27
j_call: TRBJ1-2
cdr3_aa: CASSSGIYGYTF

v_call: TRBV29-1
j_call: TRBJ1-1
cdr3_aa: CSADRGQMNTEAFF

v_call: TRBV13
j_call: TRBJ1-2
cdr3_aa: CASSLGPPSTGGYTF

v_call: TRBV7-9
j_call: TRBJ1-1
cdr3_aa: CASSPGTINTEAFF

v_call: TRBV5-1
j_call: TRBJ1-4
cdr3_aa: CASSRATNEKLFF

v_call: TRBV7-3
j_call: TRBJ2-3
cdr3_aa: CASSSGLAGVSGTQYF

v_call: TRBV10-3
j_call: TRBJ1-3
cdr3_aa: CAISESPGQGLGPGNTIYF

v_call: TRBV4-2
j_call: TRBJ1-1
cdr3_aa: CASSLDGQGGLANTEAFF